This T cell receptor beta chain originates from a study of tumor-infiltrating lymphocytes in primary liver carcinoma. Starting material for RNA and DNA co-extraction consisted of about 17-31 mg of unsorted bulk tissue. Comment on this clonotype: One base away lies a much larger clone, so this may be a sequencing read error.

Synthesis of TCR beta cDNA was carried out from 500 ng total RNA with a constant-region primer. Generation of the TCR beta libraries relied on three nested multiplex PCR rounds using slightly modified ARM-PCR. MiXCR was run by TCRdb on the multiplex PCR reads, yielding one entry per CDR3 protein. The profile shows tens of thousands of distinct CDR3 sequences, roughly four fifths of them singletons. This receptor was identified in a woman aged 25 to 39 with primary liver carcinoma and hepatitis B virus infection. The sequencing input was liver tumor tissue from sampling region 5. Subset denoted: tumor region T5, tumor centre.

CDR3 region: CASILDSNTEAFF. The DNA of the CDR3 is TGTGCCAGCATCTTGGACAGTAACACTGAAGCTTTCTTT. The V and J genes are TRBV7-2 and TRBJ1-1; a weak D match, TRBD1 (6 bases). The V and J ends lost 7 bases and 2 bases respectively, with 11 bases between them. The CDR3 consists of 13 residues. CDR1 is SGHTA and CDR2 is FQGNSA in the germline V gene.